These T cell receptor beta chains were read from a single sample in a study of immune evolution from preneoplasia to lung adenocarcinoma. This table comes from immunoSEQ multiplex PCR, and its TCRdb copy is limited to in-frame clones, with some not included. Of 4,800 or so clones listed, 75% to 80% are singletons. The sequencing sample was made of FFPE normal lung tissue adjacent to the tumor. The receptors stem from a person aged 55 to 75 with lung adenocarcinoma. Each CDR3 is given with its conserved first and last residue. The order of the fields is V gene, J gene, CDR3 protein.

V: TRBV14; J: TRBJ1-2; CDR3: CASSQVVLKDYGYTF
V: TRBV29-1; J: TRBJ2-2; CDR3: CSVTDRANTGELFF
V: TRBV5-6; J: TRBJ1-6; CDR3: CASSLWSSYNSPLHF
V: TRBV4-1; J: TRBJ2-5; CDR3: CASSQEHDQETQYF
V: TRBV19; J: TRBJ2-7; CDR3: CASKEYGTGSYEQYF
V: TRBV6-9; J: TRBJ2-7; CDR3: CASRPTIEQYF
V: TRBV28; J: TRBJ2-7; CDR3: CASSSSRGGRVYEQYF
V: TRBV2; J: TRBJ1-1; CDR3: CASREGLNTEAFF
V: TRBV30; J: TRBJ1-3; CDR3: CACIPSSGNTIYF
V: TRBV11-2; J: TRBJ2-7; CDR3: CASSLPGFYEQYF